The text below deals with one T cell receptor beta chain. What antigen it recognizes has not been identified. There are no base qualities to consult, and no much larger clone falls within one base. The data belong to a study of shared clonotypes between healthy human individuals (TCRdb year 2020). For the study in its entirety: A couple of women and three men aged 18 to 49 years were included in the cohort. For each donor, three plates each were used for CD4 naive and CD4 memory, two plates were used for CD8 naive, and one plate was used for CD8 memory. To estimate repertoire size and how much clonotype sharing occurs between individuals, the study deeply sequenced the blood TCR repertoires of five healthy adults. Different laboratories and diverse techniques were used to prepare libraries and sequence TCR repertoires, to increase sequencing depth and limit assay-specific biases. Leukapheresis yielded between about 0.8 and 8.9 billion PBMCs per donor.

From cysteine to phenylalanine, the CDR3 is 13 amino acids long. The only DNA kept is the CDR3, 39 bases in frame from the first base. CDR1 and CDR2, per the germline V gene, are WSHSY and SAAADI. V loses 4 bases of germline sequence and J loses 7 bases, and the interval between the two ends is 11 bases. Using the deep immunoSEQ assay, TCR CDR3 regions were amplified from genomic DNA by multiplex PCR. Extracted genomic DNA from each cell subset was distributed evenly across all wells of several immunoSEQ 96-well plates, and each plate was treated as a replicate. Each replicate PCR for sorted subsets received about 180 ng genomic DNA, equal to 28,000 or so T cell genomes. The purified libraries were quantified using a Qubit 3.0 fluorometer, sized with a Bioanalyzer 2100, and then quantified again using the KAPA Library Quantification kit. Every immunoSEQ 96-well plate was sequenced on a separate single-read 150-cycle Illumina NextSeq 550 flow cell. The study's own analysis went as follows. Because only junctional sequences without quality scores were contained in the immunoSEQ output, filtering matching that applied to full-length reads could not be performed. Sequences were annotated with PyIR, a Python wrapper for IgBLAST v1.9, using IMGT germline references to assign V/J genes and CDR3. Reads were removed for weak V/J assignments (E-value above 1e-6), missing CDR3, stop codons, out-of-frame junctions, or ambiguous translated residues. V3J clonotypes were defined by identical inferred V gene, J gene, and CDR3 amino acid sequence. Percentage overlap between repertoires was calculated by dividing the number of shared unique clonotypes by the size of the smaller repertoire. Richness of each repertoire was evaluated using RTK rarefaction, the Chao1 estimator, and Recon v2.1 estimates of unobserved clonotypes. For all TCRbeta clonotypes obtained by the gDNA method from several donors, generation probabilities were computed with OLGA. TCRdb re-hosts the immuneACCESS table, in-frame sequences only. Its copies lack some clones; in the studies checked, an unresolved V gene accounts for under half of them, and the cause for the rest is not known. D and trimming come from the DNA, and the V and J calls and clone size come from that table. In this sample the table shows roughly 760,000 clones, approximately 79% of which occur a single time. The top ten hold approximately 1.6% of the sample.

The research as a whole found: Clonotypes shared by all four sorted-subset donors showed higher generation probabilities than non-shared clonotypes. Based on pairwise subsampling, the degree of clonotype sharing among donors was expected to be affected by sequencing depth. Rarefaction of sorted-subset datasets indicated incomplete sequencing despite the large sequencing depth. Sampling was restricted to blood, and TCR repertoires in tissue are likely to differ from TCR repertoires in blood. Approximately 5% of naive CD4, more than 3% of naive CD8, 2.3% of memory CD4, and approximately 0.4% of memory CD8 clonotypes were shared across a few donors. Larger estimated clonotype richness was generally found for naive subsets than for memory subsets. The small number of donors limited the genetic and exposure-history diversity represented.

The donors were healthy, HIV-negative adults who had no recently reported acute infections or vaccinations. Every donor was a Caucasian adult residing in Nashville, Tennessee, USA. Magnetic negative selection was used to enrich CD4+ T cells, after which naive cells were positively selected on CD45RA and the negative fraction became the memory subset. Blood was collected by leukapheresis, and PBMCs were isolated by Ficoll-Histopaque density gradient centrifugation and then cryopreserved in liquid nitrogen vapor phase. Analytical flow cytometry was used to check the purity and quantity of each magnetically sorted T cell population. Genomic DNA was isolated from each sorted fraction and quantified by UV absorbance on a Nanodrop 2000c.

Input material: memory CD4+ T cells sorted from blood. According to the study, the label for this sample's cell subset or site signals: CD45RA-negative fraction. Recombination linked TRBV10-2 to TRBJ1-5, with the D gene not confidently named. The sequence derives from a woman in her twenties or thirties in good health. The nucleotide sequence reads TGCGCCAGCAGTGTGATCCAGACACAGCCCCAGCATTTT. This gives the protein CASSVIQTQPQHF.